This TCR beta chain was identified during a study of CD8+ T cells in alopecia areata. Study information: In an open-label trial, patients got 5 to 10 mg tofacitinib twice daily. Tofacitinib dosing lasted 6 to 18 months, which was then followed by 6 months off drug.

RNA extraction was followed by reverse transcription into cDNA, which acted as the sequencing template. The assay was immunoSEQ multiplex PCR, and TCRdb's table has in-frame clones only and misses some. The data contain 170,000 or so clones, approximately 62% of them singletons. This clone has only a few counts. No antigen is known for it. Lesional scalp punch biopsies and peripheral blood were collected from alopecia areata patients. Study conclusions and caveats: Normal skin's resident alphabeta T cells are also sequenced in scalp samples.

V trimming: 4 bases; J trimming: 5 bases; junction bases outside the gene matches: 6. The CDR3 totals 14 residues. CDR1 is LGHNA and CDR2 is YSLEER in the germline V gene. The V and J genes are TRBV4-3 and TRBJ2-5; TRBD2 aligns across 8 bases. The sequence was obtained from a human donor with alopecia areata. Sequenced material: CD4+ T cells sorted from blood, taken at week 0. CDR3: CASSLGGAGETQYF. In DNA form, the CDR3 reads TGCGCCAGCAGCCTCGGGGGGGCCGGGGAGACCCAGTACTTC.